The 4 T cell receptor beta chains presented below share a single source sample, sequenced in a study of blood T cell repertoires in COVID-19. The table came from immunoSEQ multiplex PCR; TCRdb's copy has only in-frame clones and leaves some out. The top ten hold under 7.5% of the sample, which has tens of thousands of clones, approximately 88% seen once. The sequenced sample consisted of peripheral blood. The receptors stem from a woman over 75 with acute or convalescent COVID-19.

This rearrangement joins TRBV10-3 to TRBJ1-2; D remains ambiguous. Germline CDR1 is ENHRY and CDR2 is SYGVKD. This CDR3 has 12 residues. V was pared by 4 bases and J by 4 bases, with 7 bases between. For the CDR3, the DNA is TGTGCCATCAGTGTCTCGGGCTATGGCTACACCTTC. It yields the protein CAISVSGYGYTF.

The chain employs TRBV30 and TRBJ1-6; D uncertain. Germline CDR1 and CDR2: GTSNPN and SVGIG (reference sequence). The CDR3 spans 15 residues. V dropped 2 bases and J dropped 6 bases, with 14 bases sitting between them. The CDR3 spells CAWSRRAGVNSPLHF. The DNA of the CDR3 is TGTGCCTGGAGTCGACGAGCAGGCGTTAATTCACCCCTCCACTTT.

The chain joins TRBV4-1 to TRBJ1-3, with 7 bases matching TRBD1. Per the germline V gene, CDR1 is MGHRA and CDR2 is YSYEKL. The V gene end was trimmed by 4 bases and the J gene end by 0 bases; junction bases not matched to a gene: 3. CDR3 size: 15 residues. The chain's CDR3 is CASSPRQGSGNTIYF. CDR3 coding DNA: TGCGCCAGCAGCCCCCGACAGGGCTCTGGAAACACCATATATTTT.

The rearrangement joins TRBV6-5 to TRBJ2-7, with a weak D call TRBD2 (5 bases). Germline CDR1 reads MNHEY; CDR2 reads SVGAGI. The CDR3 is 13 residues long. Trimming took off 7 bases at V and 4 bases at J, with 14 bases between the two ends. The CDR3 loop is CASKNLRDYEQYF. In DNA, the CDR3 is TGTGCCAGCAAGAACCTCCGGGATTACGAGCAGTACTTC.